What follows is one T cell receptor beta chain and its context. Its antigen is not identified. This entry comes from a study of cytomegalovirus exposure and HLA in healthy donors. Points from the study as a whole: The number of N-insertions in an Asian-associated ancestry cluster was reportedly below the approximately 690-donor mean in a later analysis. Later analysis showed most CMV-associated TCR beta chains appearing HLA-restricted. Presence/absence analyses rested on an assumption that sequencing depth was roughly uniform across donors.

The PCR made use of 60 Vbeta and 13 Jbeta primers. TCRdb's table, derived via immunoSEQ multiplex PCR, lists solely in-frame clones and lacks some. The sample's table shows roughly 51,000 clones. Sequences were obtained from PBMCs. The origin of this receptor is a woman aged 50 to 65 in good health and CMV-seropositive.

The CDR3 bases are TGCGCCAGCAGCACGACTGGCTCTAGCACAGATACGCAGTATTTT. Residues: CASSTTGSSTDTQYF. The chain employs TRBV5-1 and TRBJ2-3; D remains ambiguous. This CDR3 contains 15 residues. V lost 4 bases and J lost 0, with 12 bases in between. Germline values: CDR1 SGHRS, CDR2 YFSETQ.